The clone carrying this TCR beta chain was recorded a few times. Each CDR3 protein gets one entry after TCRdb re-called the 5' RACE reads with MiXCR. The sample gives around 360,000 distinct CDR3 sequences, 11% of which show up once; less than 20% is in the top ten. This record comes from a study of T cells after yellow fever vaccination. V lost 0 bases, J lost 8 bases, and 9 bases lay in between. This CDR3 has 14 amino acids. CDR1 and CDR2 (germline): SGHRS, YFSETQ. The chain joins TRBV5-1 to TRBJ1-6; D is uncertain. The TCR comes from a young man who received the YFV17D yellow fever vaccine. The sample consisted of PBMCs, taken on the day of the first yellow fever vaccination. The CDR3 DNA is TGCGCCAGCAGCTTGGACACCTTGGATTCACCCCTCCACTTT. This codes for CASSLDTLDSPLHF.